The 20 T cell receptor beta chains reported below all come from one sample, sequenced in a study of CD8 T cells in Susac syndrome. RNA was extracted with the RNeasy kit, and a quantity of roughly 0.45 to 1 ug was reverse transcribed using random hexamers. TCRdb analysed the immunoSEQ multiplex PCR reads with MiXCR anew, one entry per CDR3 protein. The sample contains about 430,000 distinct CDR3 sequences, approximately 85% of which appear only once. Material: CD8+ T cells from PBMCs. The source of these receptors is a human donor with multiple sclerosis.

CDR3 sequence: CSVEFGGFTGELFF. CDR3 in DNA: TGCAGCGTTGAATTCGGGGGCTTCACCGGGGAGCTGTTTTTT. The rearrangement links TRBV29-1 to TRBJ2-2; D is possibly TRBD1 or TRBD2 (6 bases each). The CDR3 is 14 residues long. Per germline, CDR1 SQVTM and CDR2 ANQGSEA. Trimming pared 2 bases from V and 4 bases from J, leaving 11 bases between.

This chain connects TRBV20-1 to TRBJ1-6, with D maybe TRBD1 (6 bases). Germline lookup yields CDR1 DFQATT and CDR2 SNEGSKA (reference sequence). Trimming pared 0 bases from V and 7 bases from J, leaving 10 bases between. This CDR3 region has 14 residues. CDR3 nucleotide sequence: TGCAGTGCTAGAGATTTCCAGGGGAATTCACCCCTCCACTTT. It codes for CSARDFQGNSPLHF.

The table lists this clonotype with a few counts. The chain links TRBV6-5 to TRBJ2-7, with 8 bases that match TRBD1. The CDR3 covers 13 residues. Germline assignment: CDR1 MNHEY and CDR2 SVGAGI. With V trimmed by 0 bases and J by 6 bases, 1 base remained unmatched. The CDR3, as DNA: TGTGCCAGCAGTTACTCCACAGGGGGCGAGCAGTACTTC. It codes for CASSYSTGGEQYF.

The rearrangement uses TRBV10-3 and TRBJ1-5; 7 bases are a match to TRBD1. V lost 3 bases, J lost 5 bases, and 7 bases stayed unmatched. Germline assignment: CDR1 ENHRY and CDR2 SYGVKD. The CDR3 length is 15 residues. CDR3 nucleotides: TGTGCCATCAGTGAAAAGGGGGCGCGCTATCAGCCCCAGCATTTT. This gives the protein CAISEKGARYQPQHF.

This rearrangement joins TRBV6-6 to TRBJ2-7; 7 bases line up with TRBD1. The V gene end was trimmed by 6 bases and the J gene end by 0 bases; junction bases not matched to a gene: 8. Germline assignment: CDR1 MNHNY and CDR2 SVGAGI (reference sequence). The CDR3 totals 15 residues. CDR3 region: CASRYARDSSYEQYF. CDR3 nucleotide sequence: TGTGCCAGCAGATACGCCCGGGACAGCTCCTACGAGCAGTACTTC.

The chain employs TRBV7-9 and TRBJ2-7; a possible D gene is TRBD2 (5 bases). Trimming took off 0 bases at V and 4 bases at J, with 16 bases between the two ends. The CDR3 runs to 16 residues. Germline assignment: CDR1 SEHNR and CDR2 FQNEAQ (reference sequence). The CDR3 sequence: CASSLAGEQSKYEQYF. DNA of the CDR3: TGTGCCAGCAGCTTAGCCGGGGAACAAAGCAAGTACGAGCAGTACTTC.

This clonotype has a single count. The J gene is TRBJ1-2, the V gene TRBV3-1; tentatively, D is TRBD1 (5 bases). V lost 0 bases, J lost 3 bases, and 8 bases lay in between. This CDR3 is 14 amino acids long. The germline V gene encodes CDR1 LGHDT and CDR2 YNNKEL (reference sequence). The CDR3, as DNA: TGTGCCAGCAGCCAAGATGAGGGGCACTATGGCTACACCTTC. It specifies CASSQDEGHYGYTF. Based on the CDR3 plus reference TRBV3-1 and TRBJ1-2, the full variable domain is DTAVSQTPKYLVTQMGNDKSIKCEQNLGHDTMYWYKQDSKKFLKIMFSYNNKELIINETVPNRFSPKSPDKAHLNLHINSLELGDSAVYFCASSQDEGHYGYTFGSGTRLTVV.

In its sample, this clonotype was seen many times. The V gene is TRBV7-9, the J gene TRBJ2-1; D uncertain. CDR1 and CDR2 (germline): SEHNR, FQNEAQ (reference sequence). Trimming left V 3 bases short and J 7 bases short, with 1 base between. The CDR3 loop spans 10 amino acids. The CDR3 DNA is TGTGCCAGCAGCTTTAATGAGCAGTTCTTC. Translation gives CASSFNEQFF.

DNA for the CDR3: TGCGCCAGCAGCTTAACACAACCCATGAACACTGAAGCTTTCTTT. This translates into CASSLTQPMNTEAFF. This chain uses TRBV5-1 with TRBJ1-1; no firm D call. The CDR3 is 15 residues long. V was shortened by 2 bases and J by 0 bases, with 11 bases between the two germline ends. The germline V gene encodes CDR1 SGHRS and CDR2 YFSETQ.

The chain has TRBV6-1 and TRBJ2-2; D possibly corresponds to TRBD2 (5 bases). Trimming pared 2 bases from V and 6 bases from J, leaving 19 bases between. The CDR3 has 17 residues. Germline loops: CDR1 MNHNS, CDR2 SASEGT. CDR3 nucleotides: TGTGCCAGCAGTGAAATTTTTTTCGAGGGTTGGGCCGGGGAGCTGTTTTTT. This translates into CASSEIFFEGWAGELFF.

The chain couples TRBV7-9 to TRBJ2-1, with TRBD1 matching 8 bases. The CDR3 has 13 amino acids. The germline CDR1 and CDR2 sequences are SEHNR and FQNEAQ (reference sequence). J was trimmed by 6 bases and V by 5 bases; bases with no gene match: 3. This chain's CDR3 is CASSPGTGNEQFF. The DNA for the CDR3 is TGTGCCAGCAGCCCAGGGACAGGCAATGAGCAGTTCTTC.

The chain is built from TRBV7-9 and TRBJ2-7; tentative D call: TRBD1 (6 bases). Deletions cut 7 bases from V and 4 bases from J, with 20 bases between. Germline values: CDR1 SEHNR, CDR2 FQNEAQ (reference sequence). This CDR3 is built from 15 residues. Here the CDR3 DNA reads TGTGCCAGCACGACGTTCCAGGACAGACAGTACGAGCAGTACTTC. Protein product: CASTTFQDRQYEQYF.

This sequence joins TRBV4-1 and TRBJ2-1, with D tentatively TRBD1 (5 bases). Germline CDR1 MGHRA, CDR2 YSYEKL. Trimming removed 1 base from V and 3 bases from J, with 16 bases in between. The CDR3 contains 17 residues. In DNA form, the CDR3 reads TGCGCCAGCAGCCAAGTGGCCCTAGGGGATTACTACAATGAGCAGTTCTTC. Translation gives CASSQVALGDYYNEQFF.

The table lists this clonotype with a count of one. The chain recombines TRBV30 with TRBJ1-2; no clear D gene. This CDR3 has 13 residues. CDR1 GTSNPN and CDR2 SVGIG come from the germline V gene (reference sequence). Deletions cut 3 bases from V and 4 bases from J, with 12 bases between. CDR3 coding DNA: TGTGCCTGGAGGGACGAGACCTTCTATGGCTACACCTTC. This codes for CAWRDETFYGYTF.

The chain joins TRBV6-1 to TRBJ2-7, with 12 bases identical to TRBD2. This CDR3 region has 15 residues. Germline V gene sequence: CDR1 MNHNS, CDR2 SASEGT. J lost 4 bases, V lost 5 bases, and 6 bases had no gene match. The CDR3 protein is CASSLLAGGWYEQYF. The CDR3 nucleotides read TGTGCCAGCAGTCTTCTAGCGGGGGGGTGGTACGAGCAGTACTTC.

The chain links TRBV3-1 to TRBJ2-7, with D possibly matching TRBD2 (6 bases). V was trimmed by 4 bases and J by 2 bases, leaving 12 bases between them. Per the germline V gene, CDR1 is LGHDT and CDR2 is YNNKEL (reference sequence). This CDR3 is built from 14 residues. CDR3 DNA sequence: TGTGCCAGCAGCCCCTCAGGAGGGCCCTACGAGCAGTACTTC. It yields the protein CASSPSGGPYEQYF.

The CDR3 loop is CASSQDSNEQYF. The CDR3 DNA is TGCGCCAGCAGTCAAGACAGTAACGAGCAGTACTTC. The V call is TRBV5-1, the J call TRBJ2-7, with D possibly being TRBD1 (5 bases). Germline V gene lookup returns CDR1 SGHRS and CDR2 YFSETQ. The CDR3 loop spans 12 amino acids. Trimming removed 5 bases at V and 5 bases at J, with 11 bases between. The whole variable domain, remainder taken from reference TRBV5-1 and TRBJ2-7, is KAGVTQTPRYLIKTRGQQVTLSCSPISGHRSVSWYQQTPGQGLQFLFEYFSETQRNKGNFPGRFSGRQFSNSRSEMNVSTLELGDSALYLCASSQDSNEQYFGPGTRLTVT.

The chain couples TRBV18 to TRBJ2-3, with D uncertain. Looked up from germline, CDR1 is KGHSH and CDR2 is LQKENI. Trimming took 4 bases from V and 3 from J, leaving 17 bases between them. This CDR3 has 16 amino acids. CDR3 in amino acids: CASSRRPLRETDTQYF. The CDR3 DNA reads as TGTGCCAGCTCACGGAGACCTCTTCGAGAAACAGATACGCAGTATTTT. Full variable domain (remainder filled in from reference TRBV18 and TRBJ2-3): NAGVMQNPRHLVRRRGQEARLRCSPMKGHSHVYWYRQLPEEGLKFMVYLQKENIIDESGMPKERFSAEFPKEGPSILRIQQVVRGDSAAYFCASSRRPLRETDTQYFGPGTRLTVL.

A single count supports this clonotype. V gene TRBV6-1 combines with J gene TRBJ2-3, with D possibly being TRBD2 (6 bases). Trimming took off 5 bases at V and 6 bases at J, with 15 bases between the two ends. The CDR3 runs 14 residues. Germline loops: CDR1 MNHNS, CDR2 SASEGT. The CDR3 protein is CASSFDISGDTQYF. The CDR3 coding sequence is TGTGCCAGCAGTTTTGACATAAGCGGGGATACGCAGTATTTT.

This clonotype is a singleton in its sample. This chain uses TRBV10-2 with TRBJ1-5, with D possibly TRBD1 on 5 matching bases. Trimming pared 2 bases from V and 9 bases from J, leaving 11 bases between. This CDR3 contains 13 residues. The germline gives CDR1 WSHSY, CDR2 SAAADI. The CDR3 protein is CASSEGDPWPQHF. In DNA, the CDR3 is TGCGCCAGCAGTGAGGGGGACCCGTGGCCCCAGCATTTT.